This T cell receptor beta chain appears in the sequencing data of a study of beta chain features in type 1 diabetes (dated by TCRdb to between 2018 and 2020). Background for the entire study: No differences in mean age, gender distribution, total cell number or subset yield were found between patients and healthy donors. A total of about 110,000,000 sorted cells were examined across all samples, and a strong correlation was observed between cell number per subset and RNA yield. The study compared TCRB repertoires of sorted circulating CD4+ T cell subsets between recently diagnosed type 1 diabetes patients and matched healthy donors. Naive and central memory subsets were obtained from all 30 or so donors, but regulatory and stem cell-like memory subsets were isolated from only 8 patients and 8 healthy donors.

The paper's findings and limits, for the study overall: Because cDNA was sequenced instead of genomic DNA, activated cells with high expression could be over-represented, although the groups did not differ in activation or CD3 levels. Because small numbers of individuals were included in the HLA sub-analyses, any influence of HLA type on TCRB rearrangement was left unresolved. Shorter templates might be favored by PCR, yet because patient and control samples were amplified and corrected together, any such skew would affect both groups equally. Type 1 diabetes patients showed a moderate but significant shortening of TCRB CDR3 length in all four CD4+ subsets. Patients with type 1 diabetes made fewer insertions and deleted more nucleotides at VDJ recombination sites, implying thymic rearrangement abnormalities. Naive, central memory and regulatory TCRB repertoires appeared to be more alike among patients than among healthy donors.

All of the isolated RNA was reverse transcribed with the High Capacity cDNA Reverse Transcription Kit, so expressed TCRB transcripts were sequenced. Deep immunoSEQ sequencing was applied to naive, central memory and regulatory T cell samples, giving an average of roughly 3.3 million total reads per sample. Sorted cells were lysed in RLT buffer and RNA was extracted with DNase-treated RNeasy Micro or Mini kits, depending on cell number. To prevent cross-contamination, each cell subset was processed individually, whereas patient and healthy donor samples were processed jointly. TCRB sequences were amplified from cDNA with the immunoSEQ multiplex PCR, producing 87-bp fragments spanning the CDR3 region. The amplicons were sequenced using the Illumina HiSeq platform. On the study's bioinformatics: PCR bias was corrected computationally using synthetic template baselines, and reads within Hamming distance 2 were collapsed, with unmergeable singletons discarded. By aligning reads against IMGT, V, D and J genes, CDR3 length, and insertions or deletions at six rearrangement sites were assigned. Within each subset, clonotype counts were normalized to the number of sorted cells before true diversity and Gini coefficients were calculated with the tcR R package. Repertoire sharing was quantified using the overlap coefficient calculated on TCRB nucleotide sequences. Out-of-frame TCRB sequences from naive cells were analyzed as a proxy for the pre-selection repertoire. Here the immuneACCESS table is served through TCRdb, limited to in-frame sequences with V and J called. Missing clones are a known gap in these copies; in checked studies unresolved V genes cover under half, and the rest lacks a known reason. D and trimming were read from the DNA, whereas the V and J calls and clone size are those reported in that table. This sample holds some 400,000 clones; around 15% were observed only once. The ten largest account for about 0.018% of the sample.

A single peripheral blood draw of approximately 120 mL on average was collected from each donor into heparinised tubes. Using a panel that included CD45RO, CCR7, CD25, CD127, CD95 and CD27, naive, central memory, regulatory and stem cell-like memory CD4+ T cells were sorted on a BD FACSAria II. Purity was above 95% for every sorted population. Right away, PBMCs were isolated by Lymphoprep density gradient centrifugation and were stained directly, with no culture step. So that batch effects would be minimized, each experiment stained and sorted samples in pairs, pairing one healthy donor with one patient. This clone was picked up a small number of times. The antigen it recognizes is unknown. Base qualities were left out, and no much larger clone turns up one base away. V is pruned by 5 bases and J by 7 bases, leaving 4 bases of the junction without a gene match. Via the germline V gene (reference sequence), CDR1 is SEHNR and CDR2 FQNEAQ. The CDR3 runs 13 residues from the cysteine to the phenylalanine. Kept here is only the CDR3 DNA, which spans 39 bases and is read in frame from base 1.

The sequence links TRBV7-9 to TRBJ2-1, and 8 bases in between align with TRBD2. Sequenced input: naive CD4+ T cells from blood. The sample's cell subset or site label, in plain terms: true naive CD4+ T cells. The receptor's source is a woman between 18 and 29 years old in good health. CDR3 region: CASSNGRGNEQFF. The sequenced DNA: TGTGCCAGCAGCAACGGGAGGGGGAATGAGCAGTTCTTC.